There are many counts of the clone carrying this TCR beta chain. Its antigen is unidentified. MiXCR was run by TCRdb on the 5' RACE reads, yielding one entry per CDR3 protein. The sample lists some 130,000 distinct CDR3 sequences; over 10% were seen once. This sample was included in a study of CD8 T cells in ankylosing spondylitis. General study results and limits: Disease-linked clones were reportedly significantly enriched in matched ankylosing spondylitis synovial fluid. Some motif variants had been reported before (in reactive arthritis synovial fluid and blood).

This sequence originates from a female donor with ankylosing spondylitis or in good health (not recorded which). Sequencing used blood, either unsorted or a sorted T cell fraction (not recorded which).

The CDR3 loop reads CASSSGVGEFNEKLFF. Here the CDR3 DNA reads TGTGCCAGCAGCTCTGGCGTAGGGGAATTTAATGAAAAACTGTTTTTT. J is TRBJ1-4 and V is TRBV7-8; a weak D match, TRBD1 (5 bases). The CDR3 sequence is 16 residues long. Trimming pared 4 bases from V and 4 bases from J, leaving 16 bases between. Germline CDR1 is SGHVS and CDR2 is FQNEAQ.